One sample yielded the 18 T cell receptor beta chains listed below, sequenced in a study of shared clonotypes between healthy human individuals. Only in-frame clones appear in the TCRdb table, and some are missing; sequencing was by immunoSEQ multiplex PCR. The sample has roughly 2.2 million clones, more than 85% seen once. Sequencing was done on a sample of naive CD4+ T cells from PBMCs. The subset is: CD45RA+ positively selected. These receptors were collected from a man younger than 35 in good health. Some clones in this sample may be carry-over from other donors' samples.

This chain connects TRBV18 to TRBJ1-1; D possibly corresponds to TRBD1 (6 bases). V shed 6 bases and J shed 2 bases, with 16 bases lying between them. The CDR3 length is 15 residues. CDR1 KGHSH and CDR2 LQKENI come from the germline V gene. CDR3 protein: CASSILGAVNTEAFF. CDR3 DNA: TGTGCCAGCTCTATCTTGGGGGCCGTCAACACTGAAGCTTTCTTT.

In nucleotides, the CDR3 is TGTGCCATCAGTGAACAACAGGGGCTCAGTGAGCAGTTCTTC. Translating it yields CAISEQQGLSEQFF. The chain has TRBV10-3 and TRBJ2-1; 7 bases line up with TRBD1. The CDR3 extends over 14 amino acids. CDR1 and CDR2 from the germline V gene are ENHRY and SYGVKD. Trimming took 3 bases from V and 9 from J; bases not matched to a gene: 8.

The chain is built from TRBV7-2 and TRBJ2-3; a weak D match, TRBD2 (5 bases). The CDR3 is made up of 13 amino acids. Germline V gene lookup returns CDR1 SGHTA and CDR2 FQGNSA. V lost 8 bases and J 4 bases, leaving 13 bases between the germline ends. The CDR3 nucleotides read TGTGCCAGCGCGAGGGCGATCGCAGATACGCAGTATTTT. This codes for CASARAIADTQYF.

CDR3 loop: CASSTRAGVLAGGNNEQFF. The CDR3, as DNA: TGCGCCAGCAGCACGAGGGCAGGGGTCCTAGCGGGAGGTAACAATGAGCAGTTCTTC. The V call is TRBV5-1, the J call TRBJ2-1; 11 nucleotides align to TRBD2. Germline assignment: CDR1 SGHRS and CDR2 YFSETQ. The CDR3 has 19 amino acids. V was clipped by 4 bases and J by 5 bases; unmatched bases: 17.

The chain is built from TRBV5-4 and TRBJ1-1; D gene uncertain. Germline V gene lookup returns CDR1 SGHNT and CDR2 YYREEE (reference sequence). Trimming took off 1 base at V and 3 bases at J, with 7 bases between the two ends. The CDR3 contains 13 residues. CDR3 amino acids: CASSLYRDTEAFF. In DNA, the CDR3 is TGTGCCAGCAGCTTGTACCGGGACACTGAAGCTTTCTTT.

CDR3 loop: CASSLSGQGDEKLFF. The CDR3 nucleotides read TGCGCCAGCAGCTTGTCCGGACAGGGGGATGAAAAACTGTTTTTT. V and J are TRBV5-1 and TRBJ1-4; TRBD1 agrees at 10 bases. CDR3 length: 15 residues. Germline CDR1 reads SGHRS; CDR2 reads YFSETQ. V trimming: 1 base; J trimming: 6 bases; junction bases outside the gene matches: 3.

This clone was found once. The V and J genes are TRBV2 and TRBJ2-3; 11 bases fit TRBD2. V trimming: 10 bases; J trimming: 3 bases; junction bases outside the gene matches: 6. CDR3 size: 14 residues. Germline CDR1 reads SNHLY; CDR2 reads FYNNEI. CDR3 sequence reads: CANSGRAETDTQYF. Written as DNA, the CDR3 is TGTGCCAATAGCGGGAGGGCCGAGACAGATACGCAGTATTTT.

The genes are TRBV7-8 and TRBJ2-7, with unresolved D. Germline CDR1 and CDR2: SGHVS and FQNEAQ. The CDR3 is 14 residues long. The V end lost 3 bases, the J end lost 0 bases, and 9 bases lay between the germline ends. CDR3 bases: TGTGCCAGCAGCTTTAGACGGAGCTCCTACGAGCAGTACTTC. It yields the protein CASSFRRSSYEQYF.

V and J are TRBV27 and TRBJ2-1; D is perhaps TRBD2 (5 bases). Looked up from germline, CDR1 is MNHEY and CDR2 is SMNVEV (reference sequence). This CDR3 is built from 19 residues. V shed 6 bases and J shed 8 bases, with 32 bases lying between them. The chain's CDR3 is CASRPPPLRRTQAFDEQFF. Here the CDR3 DNA reads TGTGCCAGCAGGCCACCCCCCTTAAGACGGACTCAGGCATTCGATGAGCAGTTCTTC.

The rearrangement uses TRBV18 and TRBJ1-4; D not resolved. The V and J ends lost 3 bases and 4 bases respectively, with 21 bases between them. Germline CDR1 and CDR2: KGHSH and LQKENI. This CDR3 spans 18 amino acids. CDR3 nucleotide sequence: TGTGCCAGCTCACCGTATACAGAAGGTCCGGGTGGTAATGAAAAACTGTTTTTT. Protein product: CASSPYTEGPGGNEKLFF.

J is TRBJ2-1 and V is TRBV9, with 12 bases aligning to TRBD2. The trim removed 3 bases at V and 6 bases at J, leaving 10 bases unmatched. Germline values: CDR1 SGDLS, CDR2 YYNGEE. This CDR3 spans 17 amino acids. The CDR3 region has the DNA TGTGCCAGCAGCGACGGACTAGCGGGACAAATTAGCAATGAGCAGTTCTTC. The encoded protein is CASSDGLAGQISNEQFF.

The chain has TRBV2 and TRBJ2-6; D is uncertain. This CDR3 is 15 amino acids long. The ends were cut back, 3 bases at V and 4 bases at J, with 10 bases in the middle. CDR1 SNHLY and CDR2 FYNNEI come from the germline V gene. Here the CDR3 reads CASSESSPGANVLTF. The DNA for the CDR3 is TGTGCCAGCAGTGAGAGTTCCCCCGGGGCCAACGTCCTGACTTTC.

The J gene is TRBJ1-5, the V gene TRBV28; 12 bases agree with TRBD1. Germline V CDR1 and CDR2: MDHEN, SYDVKM. The CDR3 sequence is 16 residues long. Trimming took 5 bases from V and 7 from J; bases not matched to a gene: 9. CDR3 sequence: CASSHAGTGGIQPQHF. The CDR3 DNA is TGTGCCAGCAGTCACGCCGGGACAGGGGGCATCCAGCCCCAGCATTTT.

The chain recombines TRBV5-4 with TRBJ2-3, with D possibly TRBD2 on 6 matching bases. CDR1 and CDR2 (germline): SGHNT, YYREEE (reference sequence). The V end was cut by 1 base, the J end by 0 bases, with 12 bases between. The CDR3 totals 16 residues. CDR3 DNA sequence: TGTGCCAGCAGCTTGTATTTAGCGGTCAGCACAGATACGCAGTATTTT. Amino acid sequence: CASSLYLAVSTDTQYF. The whole variable domain, filled in from reference TRBV5-4 and TRBJ2-3, reads ETGVTQSPTHLIKTRGQQVTLRCSSQSGHNTVSWYQQALGQGPQFIFQYYREEENGRGNFPPRFSGLQFPNYSSELNVNALELDDSALYLCASSLYLAVSTDTQYFGPGTRLTVL.

The rearrangement links TRBV5-1 to TRBJ2-5; 12 bases match TRBD2. From germline, CDR1 is SGHRS and CDR2 YFSETQ. CDR3 length: 18 amino acids. Trimming cost V 0 bases and J 5 bases; bases outside gene matches: 11. The chain's CDR3 is CASSLATSGSTGMETQYF. CDR3 sequence (DNA): TGCGCCAGCAGCTTGGCGACTAGCGGGAGCACGGGGATGGAGACCCAGTACTTC. The whole variable domain, filled in from reference TRBV5-1 and TRBJ2-5, reads KAGVTQTPRYLIKTRGQQVTLSCSPISGHRSVSWYQQTPGQGLQFLFEYFSETQRNKGNFPGRFSGRQFSNSRSEMNVSTLELGDSALYLCASSLATSGSTGMETQYFGPGTRLLVL.

V is TRBV2 and J is TRBJ2-1; a possible D gene is TRBD2 (5 bases). The V gene's germline CDR1 is SNHLY and CDR2 FYNNEI. This CDR3 is built from 15 residues. With 3 bases removed from V and 4 bases from J, the gap between germline ends came to 13 bases. The CDR3 region is CASSEVGAAYNEQFF. The CDR3 DNA follows: TGTGCCAGCAGTGAGGTGGGAGCTGCATACAATGAGCAGTTCTTC.

This rearrangement joins TRBV18 to TRBJ2-3, with D perhaps TRBD1 (6 bases). Per germline, CDR1 KGHSH and CDR2 LQKENI. V lost 2 bases and J lost 2, with 11 bases in between. This CDR3 is 15 amino acids long. For the CDR3, the DNA is TGTGCCAGCTCACCAAGAGGACAGATCACAGATACGCAGTATTTT. The encoded protein is CASSPRGQITDTQYF.

The chain combines TRBV7-9 with TRBJ2-5; D is possibly TRBD2 (5 bases). The germline V gene has CDR1 SEHNR and CDR2 FQNEAQ (reference sequence). The CDR3 contains 15 residues. With 4 bases removed from V and 2 bases from J, the gap between germline ends came to 14 bases. CDR3 DNA sequence: TGTGCCAGCAGCTCCCCCCCGGGCGGGCAAGAGACCCAGTACTTC. Translated: CASSSPPGGQETQYF.